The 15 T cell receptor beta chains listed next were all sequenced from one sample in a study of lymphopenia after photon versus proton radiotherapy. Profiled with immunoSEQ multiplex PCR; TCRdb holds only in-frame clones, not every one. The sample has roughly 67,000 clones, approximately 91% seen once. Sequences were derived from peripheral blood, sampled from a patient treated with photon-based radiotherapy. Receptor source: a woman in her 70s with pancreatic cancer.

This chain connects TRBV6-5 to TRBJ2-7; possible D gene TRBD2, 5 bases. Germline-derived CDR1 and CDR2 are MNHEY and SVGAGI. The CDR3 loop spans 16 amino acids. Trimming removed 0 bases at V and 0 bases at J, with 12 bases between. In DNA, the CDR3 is TGTGCCAGCAGTTACTCGATCGTAGCGATCTCCTACGAGCAGTACTTC. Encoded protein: CASSYSIVAISYEQYF.

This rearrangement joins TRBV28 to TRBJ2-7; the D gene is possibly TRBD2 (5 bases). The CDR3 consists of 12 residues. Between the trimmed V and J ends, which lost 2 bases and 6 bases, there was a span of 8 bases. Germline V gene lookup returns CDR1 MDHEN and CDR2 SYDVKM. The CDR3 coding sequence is TGTGCCAGCAGTTTAGAAGGAGGCGAGCAGTACTTC. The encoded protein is CASSLEGGEQYF.

CDR3 protein: CASAGGTYNEQFF. In DNA form, the CDR3 reads TGTGCCTCGGCGGGAGGGACCTACAATGAGCAGTTCTTC. The rearrangement links TRBV10-3 to TRBJ2-1, with 9 bases aligning to TRBD2. The J segment lost 2 bases and the V segment lost 11 bases, leaving 4 bases of the junction unmatched. From germline, CDR1 is ENHRY and CDR2 SYGVKD. The CDR3 covers 13 residues.

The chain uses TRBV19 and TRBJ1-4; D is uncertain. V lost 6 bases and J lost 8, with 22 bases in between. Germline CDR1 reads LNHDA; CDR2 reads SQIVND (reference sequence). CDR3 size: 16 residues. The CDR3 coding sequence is TGTGCCAGTAGCAATCTCCTTGCGGGGTATGAGGAAAAACTGTTTTTT. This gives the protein CASSNLLAGYEEKLFF.

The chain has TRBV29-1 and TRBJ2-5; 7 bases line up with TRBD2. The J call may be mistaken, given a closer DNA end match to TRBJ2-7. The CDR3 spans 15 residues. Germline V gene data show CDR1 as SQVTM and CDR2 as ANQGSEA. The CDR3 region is CSVRKGGRAHDEQYF. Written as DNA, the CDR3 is TGCAGCGTCCGAAAGGGAGGGAGGGCCCACGACGAGCAGTACTTC.

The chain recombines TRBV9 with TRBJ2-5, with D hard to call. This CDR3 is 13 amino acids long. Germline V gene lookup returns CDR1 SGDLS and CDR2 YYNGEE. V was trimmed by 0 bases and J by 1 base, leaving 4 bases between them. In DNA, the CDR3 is TGTGCCAGCAGCGTAGCCAGCCAAGAGACCCAGTACTTC. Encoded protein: CASSVASQETQYF.

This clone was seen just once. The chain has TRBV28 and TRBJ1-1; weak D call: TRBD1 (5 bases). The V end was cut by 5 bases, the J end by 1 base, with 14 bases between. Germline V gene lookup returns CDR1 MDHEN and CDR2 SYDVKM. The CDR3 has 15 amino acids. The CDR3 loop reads CASSTPGTQNTEAFF. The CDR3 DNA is TGTGCCAGCAGTACACCCGGGACTCAGAACACTGAAGCTTTCTTT.

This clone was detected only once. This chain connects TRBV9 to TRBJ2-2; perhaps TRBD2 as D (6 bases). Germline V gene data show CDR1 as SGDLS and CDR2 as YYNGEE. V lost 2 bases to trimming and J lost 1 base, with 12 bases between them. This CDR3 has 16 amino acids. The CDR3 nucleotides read TGTGCCAGCAGCGTGGGGGGACGTCTGAACACCGGGGAGCTGTTTTTT. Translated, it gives CASSVGGRLNTGELFF.

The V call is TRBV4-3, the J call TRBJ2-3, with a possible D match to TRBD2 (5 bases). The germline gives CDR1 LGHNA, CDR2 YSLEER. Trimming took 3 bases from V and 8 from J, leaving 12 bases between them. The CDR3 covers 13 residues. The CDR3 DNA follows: TGCGCCAGCAGCCAGTTATCCCGGGGTACGCAGTATTTT. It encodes CASSQLSRGTQYF.

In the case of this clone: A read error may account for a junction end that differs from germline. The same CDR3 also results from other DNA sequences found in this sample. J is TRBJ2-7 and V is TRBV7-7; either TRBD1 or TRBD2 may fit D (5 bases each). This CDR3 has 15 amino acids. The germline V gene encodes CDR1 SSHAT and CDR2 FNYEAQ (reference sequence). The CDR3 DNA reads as TGTGCTAGCAGCTTAGCAGAGGGGCCCTCCTACGAGCAGTACTTC. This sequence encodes CASSLAEGPSYEQYF.

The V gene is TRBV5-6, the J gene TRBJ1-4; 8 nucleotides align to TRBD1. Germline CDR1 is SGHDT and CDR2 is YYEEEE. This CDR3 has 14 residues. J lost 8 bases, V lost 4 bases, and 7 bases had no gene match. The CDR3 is CASSPQGVEEKLFF. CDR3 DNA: TGTGCCAGCAGCCCACAGGGGGTTGAGGAAAAACTGTTTTTT. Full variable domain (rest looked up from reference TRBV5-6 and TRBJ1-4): DAGVTQSPTHLIKTRGQQVTLRCSPKSGHDTVSWYQQALGQGPQFIFQYYEEEERQRGNFPDRFSGHQFPNYSSELNVNALLLGDSALYLCASSPQGVEEKLFFGSGTQLSVL.

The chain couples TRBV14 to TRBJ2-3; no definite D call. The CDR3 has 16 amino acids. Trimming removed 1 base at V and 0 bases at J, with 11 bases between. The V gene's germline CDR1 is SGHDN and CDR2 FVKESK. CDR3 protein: CASSQVFLGSTDTQYF. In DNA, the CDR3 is TGTGCCAGCAGCCAAGTTTTCCTCGGGAGCACAGATACGCAGTATTTT.

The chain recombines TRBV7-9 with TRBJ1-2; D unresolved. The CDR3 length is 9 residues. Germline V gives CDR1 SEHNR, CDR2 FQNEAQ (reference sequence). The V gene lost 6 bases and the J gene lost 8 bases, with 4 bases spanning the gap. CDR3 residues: CASSPGYTF. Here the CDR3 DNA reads TGTGCCAGCAGTCCGGGCTACACCTTC.

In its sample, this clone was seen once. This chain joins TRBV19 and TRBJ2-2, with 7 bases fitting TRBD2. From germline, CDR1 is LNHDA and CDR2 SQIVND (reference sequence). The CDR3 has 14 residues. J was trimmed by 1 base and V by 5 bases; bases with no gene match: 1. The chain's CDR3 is CASSLAENTGELFF. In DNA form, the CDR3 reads TGTGCCAGTAGTCTAGCGGAGAACACCGGGGAGCTGTTTTTT.

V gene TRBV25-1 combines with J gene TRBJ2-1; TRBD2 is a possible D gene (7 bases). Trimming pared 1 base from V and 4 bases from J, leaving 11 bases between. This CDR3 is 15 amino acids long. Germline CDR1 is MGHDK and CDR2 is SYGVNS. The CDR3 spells CASSEWRGRYNEQFF. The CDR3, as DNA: TGTGCCAGCAGTGAATGGCGGGGGCGGTACAATGAGCAGTTCTTC.